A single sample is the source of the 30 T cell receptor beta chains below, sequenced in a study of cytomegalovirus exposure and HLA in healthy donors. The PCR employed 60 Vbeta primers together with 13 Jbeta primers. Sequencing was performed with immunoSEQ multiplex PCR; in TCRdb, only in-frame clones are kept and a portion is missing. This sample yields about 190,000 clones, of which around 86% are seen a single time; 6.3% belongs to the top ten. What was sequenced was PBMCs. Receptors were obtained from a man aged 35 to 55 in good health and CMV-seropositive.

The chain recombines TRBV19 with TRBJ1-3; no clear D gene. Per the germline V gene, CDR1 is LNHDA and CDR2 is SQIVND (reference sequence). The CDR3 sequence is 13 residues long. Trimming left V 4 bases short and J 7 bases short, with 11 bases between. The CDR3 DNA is TGTGCCAGTAGTACCCATCTAGGTAACACCATATATTTT. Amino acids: CASSTHLGNTIYF.

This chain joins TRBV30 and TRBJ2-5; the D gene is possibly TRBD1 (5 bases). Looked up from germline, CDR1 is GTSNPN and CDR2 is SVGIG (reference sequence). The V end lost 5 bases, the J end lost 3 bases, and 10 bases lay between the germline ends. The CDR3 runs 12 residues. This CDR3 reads CAWWGGEETQYF. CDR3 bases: TGTGCCTGGTGGGGCGGAGAAGAGACCCAGTACTTC.

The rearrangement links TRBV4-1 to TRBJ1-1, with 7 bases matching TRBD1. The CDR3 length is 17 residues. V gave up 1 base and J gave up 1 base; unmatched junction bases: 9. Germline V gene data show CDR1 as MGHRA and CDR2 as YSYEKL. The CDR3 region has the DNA TGCGCCAGCAGCCAAGCCTCTGGGACAGAAAAGAACACTGAAGCTTTCTTT. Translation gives CASSQASGTEKNTEAFF.

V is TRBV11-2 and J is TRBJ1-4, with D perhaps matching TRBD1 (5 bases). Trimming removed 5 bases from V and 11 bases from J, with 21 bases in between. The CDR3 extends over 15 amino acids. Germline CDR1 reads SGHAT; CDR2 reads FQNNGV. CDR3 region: CASSASRSGKGKLFF. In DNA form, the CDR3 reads TGTGCCAGCAGCGCTAGTCGGTCAGGAAAGGGGAAACTGTTTTTT. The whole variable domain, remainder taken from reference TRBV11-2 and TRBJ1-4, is EAGVAQSPRYKIIEKRQSVAFWCNPISGHATLYWYQQILGQGPKLLIQFQNNGVVDDSQLPKDRFSAERLKGVDSTLKIQPAKLEDSAVYLCASSASRSGKGKLFFGSGTQLSVL.

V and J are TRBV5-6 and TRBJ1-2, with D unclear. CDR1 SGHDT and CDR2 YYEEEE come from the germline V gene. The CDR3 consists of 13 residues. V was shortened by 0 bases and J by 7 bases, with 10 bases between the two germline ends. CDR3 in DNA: TGTGCCAGCAGCTTGGCCGGTAGCGGTGGCTACACCTTC. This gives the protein CASSLAGSGGYTF.

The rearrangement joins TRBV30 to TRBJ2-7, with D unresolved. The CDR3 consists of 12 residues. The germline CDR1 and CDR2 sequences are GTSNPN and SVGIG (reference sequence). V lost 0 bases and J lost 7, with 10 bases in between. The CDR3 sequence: CAWSVIGPEQYF. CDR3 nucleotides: TGTGCCTGGAGTGTAATCGGTCCGGAGCAGTACTTC.

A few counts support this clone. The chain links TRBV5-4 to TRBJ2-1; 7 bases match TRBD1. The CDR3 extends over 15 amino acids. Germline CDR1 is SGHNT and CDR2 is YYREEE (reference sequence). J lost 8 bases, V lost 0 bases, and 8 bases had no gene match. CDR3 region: CASSLEQGRGDEQFF. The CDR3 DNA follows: TGTGCCAGCAGCTTGGAACAGGGGAGAGGCGATGAGCAGTTCTTC.

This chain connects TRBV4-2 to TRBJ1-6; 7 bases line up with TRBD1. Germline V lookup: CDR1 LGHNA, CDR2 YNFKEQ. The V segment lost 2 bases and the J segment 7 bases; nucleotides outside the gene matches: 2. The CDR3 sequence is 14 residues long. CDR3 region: CASSQRDRNSPLHF. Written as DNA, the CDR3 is TGTGCCAGCAGCCAACGGGACAGAAATTCACCCCTCCACTTT.

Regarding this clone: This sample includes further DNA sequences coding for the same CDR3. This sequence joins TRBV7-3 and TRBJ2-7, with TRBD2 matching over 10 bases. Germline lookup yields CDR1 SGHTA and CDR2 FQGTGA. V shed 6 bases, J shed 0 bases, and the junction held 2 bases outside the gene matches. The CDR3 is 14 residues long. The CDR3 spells CASSLAGGSYEQYF. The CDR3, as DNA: TGTGCCAGCAGTTTAGCGGGGGGCTCCTACGAGCAGTACTTC.

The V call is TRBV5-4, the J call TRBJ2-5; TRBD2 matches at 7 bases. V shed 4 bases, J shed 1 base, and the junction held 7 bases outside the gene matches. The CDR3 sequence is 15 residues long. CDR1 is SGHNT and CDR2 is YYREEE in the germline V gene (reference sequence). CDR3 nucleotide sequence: TGTGCCAGCAGCCCCTCCGGGGGGATCCAAGAGACCCAGTACTTC. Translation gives CASSPSGGIQETQYF.

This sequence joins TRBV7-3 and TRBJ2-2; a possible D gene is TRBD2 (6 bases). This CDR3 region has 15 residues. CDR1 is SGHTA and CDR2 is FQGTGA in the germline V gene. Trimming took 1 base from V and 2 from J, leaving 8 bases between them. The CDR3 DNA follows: TGTGCCAGCAGCTTAATGGGGGGAAACACCGGGGAGCTGTTTTTT. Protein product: CASSLMGGNTGELFF. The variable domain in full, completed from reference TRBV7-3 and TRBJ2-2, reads GAGVSQTPSNKVTEKGKYVELRCDPISGHTALYWYRQSLGQGPEFLIYFQGTGAADDSGLPNDRFFAVRPEGSVSTLKIQRTERGDSAVYLCASSLMGGNTGELFFGEGSRLTVL.

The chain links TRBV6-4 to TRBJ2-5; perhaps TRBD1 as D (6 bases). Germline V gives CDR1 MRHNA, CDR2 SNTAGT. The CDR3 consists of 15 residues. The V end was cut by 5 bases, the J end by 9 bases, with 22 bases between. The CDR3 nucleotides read TGTGCCAGCAGTTACACCTCAGGACAGATTCGGGCCCAGTACTTC. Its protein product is CASSYTSGQIRAQYF.

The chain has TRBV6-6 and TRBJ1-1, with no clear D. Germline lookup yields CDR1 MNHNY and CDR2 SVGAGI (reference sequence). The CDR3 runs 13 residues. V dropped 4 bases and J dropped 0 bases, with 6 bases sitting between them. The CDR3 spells CASSLYMNTEAFF. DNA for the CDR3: TGTGCCAGCAGTTTGTATATGAACACTGAAGCTTTCTTT.

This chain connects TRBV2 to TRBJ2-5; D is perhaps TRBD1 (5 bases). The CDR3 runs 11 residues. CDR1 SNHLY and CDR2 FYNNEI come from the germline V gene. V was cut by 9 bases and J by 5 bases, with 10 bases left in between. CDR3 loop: CARGVGETQYF. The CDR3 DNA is TGTGCCAGAGGGGTGGGGGAGACCCAGTACTTC.

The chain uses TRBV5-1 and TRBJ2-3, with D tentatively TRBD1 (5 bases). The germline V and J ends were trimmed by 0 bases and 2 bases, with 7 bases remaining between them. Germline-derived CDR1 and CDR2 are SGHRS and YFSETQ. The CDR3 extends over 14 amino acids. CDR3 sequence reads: CASSLEQVTDTQYF. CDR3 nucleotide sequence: TGCGCCAGCAGCTTGGAACAGGTCACAGATACGCAGTATTTT.

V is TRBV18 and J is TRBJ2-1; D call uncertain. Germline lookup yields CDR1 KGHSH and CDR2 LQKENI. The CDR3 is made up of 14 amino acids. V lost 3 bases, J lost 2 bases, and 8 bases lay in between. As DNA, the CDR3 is TGTGCCAGCTCACCCCCAAACACCTACAATGAGCAGTTCTTC. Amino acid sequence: CASSPPNTYNEQFF.

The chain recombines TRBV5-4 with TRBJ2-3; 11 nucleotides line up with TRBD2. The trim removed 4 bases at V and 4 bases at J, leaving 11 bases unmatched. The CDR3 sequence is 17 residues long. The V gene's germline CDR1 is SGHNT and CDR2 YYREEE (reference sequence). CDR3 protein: CASSRTSGGFGADTQYF. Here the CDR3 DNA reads TGTGCCAGCAGCCGAACTAGCGGGGGATTCGGAGCAGATACGCAGTATTTT.

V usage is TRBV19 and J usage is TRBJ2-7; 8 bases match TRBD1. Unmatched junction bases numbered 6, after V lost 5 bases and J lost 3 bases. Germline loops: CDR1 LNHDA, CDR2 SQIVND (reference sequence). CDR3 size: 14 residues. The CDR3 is CASSLDREDYEQYF. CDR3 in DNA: TGTGCCAGTAGTCTGGACAGGGAAGACTACGAGCAGTACTTC.

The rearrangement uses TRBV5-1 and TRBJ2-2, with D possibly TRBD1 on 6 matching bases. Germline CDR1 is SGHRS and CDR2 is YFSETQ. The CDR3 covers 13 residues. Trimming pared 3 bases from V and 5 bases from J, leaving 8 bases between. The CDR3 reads CASSSRGTGELFF. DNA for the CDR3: TGCGCCAGCAGCTCCAGGGGAACCGGGGAGCTGTTTTTT.

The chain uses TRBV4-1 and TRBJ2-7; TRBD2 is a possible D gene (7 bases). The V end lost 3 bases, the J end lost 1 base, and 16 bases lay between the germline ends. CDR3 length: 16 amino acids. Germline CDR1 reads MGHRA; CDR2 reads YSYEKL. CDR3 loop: CASSQGRGPGSYEQYF. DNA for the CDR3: TGCGCCAGCAGCCAGGGGCGGGGGCCCGGTTCCTACGAGCAGTACTTC.

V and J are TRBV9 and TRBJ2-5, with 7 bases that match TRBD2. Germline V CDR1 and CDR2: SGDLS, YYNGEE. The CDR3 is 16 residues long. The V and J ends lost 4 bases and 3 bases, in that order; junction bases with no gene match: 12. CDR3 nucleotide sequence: TGTGCCAGCAGCTCCGGAGCTAGCGGACCCAAAGAGACCCAGTACTTC. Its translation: CASSSGASGPKETQYF.

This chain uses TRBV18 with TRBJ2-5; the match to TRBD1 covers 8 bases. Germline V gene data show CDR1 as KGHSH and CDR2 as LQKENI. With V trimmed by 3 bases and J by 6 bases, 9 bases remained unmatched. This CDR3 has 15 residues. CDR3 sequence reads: CASSPWTGNLKTQYF. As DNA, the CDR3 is TGTGCCAGCTCACCCTGGACAGGGAATTTGAAGACCCAGTACTTC.

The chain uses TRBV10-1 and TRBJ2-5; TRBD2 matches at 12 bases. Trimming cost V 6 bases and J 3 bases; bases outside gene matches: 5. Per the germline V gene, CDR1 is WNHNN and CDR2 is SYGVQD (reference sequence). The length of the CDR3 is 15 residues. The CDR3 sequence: CASRETSGGKETQYF. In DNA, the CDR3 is TGCGCCAGCAGGGAAACTAGCGGGGGGAAAGAGACCCAGTACTTC.

Here the CDR3 reads CASSWEGGAEAFF. Here the CDR3 DNA reads TGTGCCAGTAGCTGGGAGGGTGGCGCTGAAGCTTTCTTT. The chain is built from TRBV19 and TRBJ1-1; no reliable D call. With 6 bases removed from V and 6 bases from J, the gap between germline ends came to 14 bases. Germline assignment: CDR1 LNHDA and CDR2 SQIVND (reference sequence). CDR3 length: 13 residues.

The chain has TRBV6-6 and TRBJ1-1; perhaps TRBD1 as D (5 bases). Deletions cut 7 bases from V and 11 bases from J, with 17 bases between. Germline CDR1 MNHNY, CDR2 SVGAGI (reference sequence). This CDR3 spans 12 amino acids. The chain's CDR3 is CASTSPGGRAFF. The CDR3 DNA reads TGTGCCAGCACCTCACCGGGGGGTCGCGCTTTCTTT.

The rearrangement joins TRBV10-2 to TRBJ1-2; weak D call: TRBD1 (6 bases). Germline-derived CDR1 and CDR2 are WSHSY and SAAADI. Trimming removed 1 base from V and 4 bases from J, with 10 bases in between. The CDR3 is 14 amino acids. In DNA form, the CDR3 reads TGCGCCAGCAGTGAGTGGGGGCAGGGCTATGGCTACACCTTC. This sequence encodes CASSEWGQGYGYTF.

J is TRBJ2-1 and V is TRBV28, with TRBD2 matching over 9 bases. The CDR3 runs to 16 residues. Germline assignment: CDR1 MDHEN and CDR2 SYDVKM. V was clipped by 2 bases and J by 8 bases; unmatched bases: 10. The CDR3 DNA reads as TGTGCCAGCAGTTTAGGAGGCGGGGGGGCCAGCGATGAGCAGTTCTTC. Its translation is CASSLGGGGASDEQFF.

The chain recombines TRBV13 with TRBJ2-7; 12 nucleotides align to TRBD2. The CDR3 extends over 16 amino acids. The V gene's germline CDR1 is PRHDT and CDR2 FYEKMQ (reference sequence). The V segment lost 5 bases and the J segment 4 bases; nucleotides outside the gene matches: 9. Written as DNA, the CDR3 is TGTGCCAGCAGCCGAGGACTAGCGGGGATTGGTTACGAGCAGTACTTC. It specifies CASSRGLAGIGYEQYF. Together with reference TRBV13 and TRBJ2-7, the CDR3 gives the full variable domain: AAGVIQSPRHLIKEKRETATLKCYPIPRHDTVYWYQQGPGQDPQFLISFYEKMQSDKGSIPDRFSAQQFSDYHSELNMSSLELGDSALYFCASSRGLAGIGYEQYFGPGTRLTVT.

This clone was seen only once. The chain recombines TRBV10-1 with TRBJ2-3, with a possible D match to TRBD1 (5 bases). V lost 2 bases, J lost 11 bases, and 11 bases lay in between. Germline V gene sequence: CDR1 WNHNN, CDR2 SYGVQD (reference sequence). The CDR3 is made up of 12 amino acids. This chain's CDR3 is CASSETATGQYF. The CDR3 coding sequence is TGCGCCAGCAGTGAGACGGCCACAGGGCAGTATTTT.

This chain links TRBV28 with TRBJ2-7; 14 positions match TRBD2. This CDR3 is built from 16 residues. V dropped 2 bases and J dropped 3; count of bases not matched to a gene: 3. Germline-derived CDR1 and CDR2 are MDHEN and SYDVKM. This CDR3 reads CASSLIGLAGGYEQYF. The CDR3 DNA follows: TGTGCCAGCAGTTTAATCGGACTAGCGGGGGGCTACGAGCAGTACTTC.